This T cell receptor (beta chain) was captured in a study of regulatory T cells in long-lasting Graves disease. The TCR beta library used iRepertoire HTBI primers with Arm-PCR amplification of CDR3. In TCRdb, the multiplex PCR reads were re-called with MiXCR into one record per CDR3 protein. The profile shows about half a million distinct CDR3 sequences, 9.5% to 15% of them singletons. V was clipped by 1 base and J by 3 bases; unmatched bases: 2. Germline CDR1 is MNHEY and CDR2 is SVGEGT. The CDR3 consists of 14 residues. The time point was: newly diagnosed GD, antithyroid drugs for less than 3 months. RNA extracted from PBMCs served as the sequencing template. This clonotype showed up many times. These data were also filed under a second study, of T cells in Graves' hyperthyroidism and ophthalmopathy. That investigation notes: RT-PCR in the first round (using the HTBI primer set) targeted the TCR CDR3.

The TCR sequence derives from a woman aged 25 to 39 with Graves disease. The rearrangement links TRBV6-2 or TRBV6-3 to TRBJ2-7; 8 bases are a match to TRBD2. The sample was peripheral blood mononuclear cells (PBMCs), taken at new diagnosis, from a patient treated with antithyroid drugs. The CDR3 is CASSYLRGGYEQYF. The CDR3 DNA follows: TGTGCCAGCAGTTACTTACGGGGGGGCTACGAGCAGTACTTC.